Described below is a single T cell receptor beta chain sequence and its context. V was shortened by 5 bases and J by 5 bases, with 15 bases between the two germline ends. The germline gives CDR1 SGHDN, CDR2 FVKESK. The CDR3 spans 14 residues. The data derive from a study of shared clonotypes between healthy human individuals. In the study overall: The study drew on a couple of women and a few men aged 18 to 49 as donors.

The donor population consisted of healthy HIV-negative adults with no recent acute infections or vaccinations. Within Nashville, Tennessee resided all donors, each a Caucasian adult. Some clones are missing from TCRdb's copy, which holds only in-frame ones; the method was immunoSEQ multiplex PCR. Of roughly 2,300,000 clones listed, less than 95% are singletons. The chain uses TRBV14 and TRBJ1-1, with D possibly TRBD1 on 6 matching bases. The sequenced material came from naive CD4+ T cells from PBMCs. The subset is: CD45RA+ positively selected. This clonotype originated in a man aged 18 to 30 in good health. Some clones in this sample may be carry-over from other donors' samples. CDR3 residues: CASSAMNRVTEAFF. The CDR3, as DNA: TGTGCCAGCAGCGCCATGAACAGGGTTACTGAAGCTTTCTTT.